The sequence of this TCR beta chain was determined in a study of identical twins. V shed 4 bases and J shed 3 bases, with 7 bases lying between them. This CDR3 contains 12 residues. Germline V gene sequence: CDR1 KGHSH, CDR2 LQKENI. Study findings and constraints: Sequences that were beta out-of-frame showed weaker excess twin sharing. Conclusions relied on cross-sectional statistical analysis, not following the same donors.

Template switching created a universal primer site, and the cDNA included unique molecular identifiers. A single record per CDR3 protein comes from TCRdb applying MiXCR to the 5' RACE reads. The sample yields 700,000 or so distinct CDR3 sequences, 8% to 9% seen once. This clonotype was counted ten times or more. Its antigen is unknown. The sample was also linked to a second study, of yellow fever vaccine responses in identical twins.

The chain uses TRBV18 and TRBJ2-7, with D tentatively TRBD2 (5 bases). Sequencing was performed on PBMCs. The TCR originated in a woman in her late teens or twenties in good health. CDR3 bases: TGTGCCAGCTCACGCCGGGACTACGAGCAGTACTTC. This gives the protein CASSRRDYEQYF. The full variable domain, completed using reference TRBV18 and TRBJ2-7, is NAGVMQNPRHLVRRRGQEARLRCSPMKGHSHVYWYRQLPEEGLKFMVYLQKENIIDESGMPKERFSAEFPKEGPSILRIQQVVRGDSAAYFCASSRRDYEQYFGPGTRLTVT.